This section outlines one T cell receptor beta chain sequence together with its context. The antigen it binds to is not known. Base qualities are not provided; no much larger clone lies one nucleotide away. The entry originates in a study of cytomegalovirus exposure and HLA in healthy donors (dated 2017 in TCRdb). With regard to the full study: In an earlier analysis of roughly 590 of the donors, under 300 Gb of sequence data and 95 million to 130 million unique TCR beta sequences from roughly 190 million T cells were reported. Across about 370 genotyped donors of the cohort, an average of roughly 200,000 unique TCR beta nucleotide sequences per donor were sequenced, and 15% to 20% of those sequences were non-productive. All discovery cohort repertoires had been generated using a single sequencing platform. A later analysis re-analyzed previously published TCR beta repertoires from several hundred donors and added high-resolution HLA genotyping to study TCR occurrence patterns. Genome-wide SNP genotypes for about 65% of the roughly 700 donors were used in a later genetic analysis, which treated that subset as a discovery cohort. Donor age, sex, ethnicity and CMV serostatus were compiled together with the repertoire data. In the later analysis, no new phenotypic data were used to find candidate immune exposures; instead, reliance was placed on TCR beta sequences and their occurrence across donors. The study aimed to test whether cataloging public T cell receptors could reveal signatures of past pathogen exposure. In addition to the first cohort of roughly 670 subjects, a separate validation cohort of 100 to 150 different subjects was used. Of the roughly 400 genotyped donors, about 80% fell in the genetic ancestry cluster associated with self-reported Caucasian donors. An earlier analysis of approximately 580 of the donors used high-throughput TCR beta sequencing to judge whether each TCR beta V gene segment behaved as functional or pseudogenic. About five DR-DQ haplotypes were handled as single units for association and clustering because linkage in the cohort was strong. To predict cytomegalovirus infection status, the study combined high-throughput TCR immunosequencing, statistical association of individual TCRs with disease status, and machine learning. Using immunosequencing, the study profiled T cell repertoires from 550 to 750 subjects and related those repertoires to cytomegalovirus serostatus. An early release that covered some 640 HLA-typed donors contained about 300 gigabases of sequencing data and 85 million to 100 million unique TCR sequences. HLA typing included class I and class II loci at four-digit resolution. The number of donors typed differed by locus, with about 620-630 for A, B, C, DRB1 and DQB1, around 520 for DQA1, 600 to 610 for DPA1, and 472 for DPB1. The paper as a whole reports these results and caveats: Three of the identified cytomegalovirus-associated TCR beta chains were confirmed in vitro to be specific for cytomegalovirus antigens. The cohort was sequenced for TCR beta chains only, and without alpha or paired-chain data the features that could be detected were limited. Because HLA typing was unavailable for some donors at each locus, only the typed subset was used in association tests. Compared with equally common non-associated chains, HLA-associated TCR beta chains in a later analysis were more clonally expanded and had lower generation probabilities. While some public TCRs were present in many individuals, most TCR sequences turned up only very rarely across donors. The only immune exposure information available for the cohort was CMV serostatus. An earlier analysis of some 590 of the donors showed that most TCR beta V segments appeared in productive rearrangements either about 87% or about 30% of the time, which broadly matched IMGT annotations. In both the original and validation cohorts, the classifier was reported to diagnose cytomegalovirus status with high specificity and sensitivity. It was suggested by the authors that the approach could potentially be generalized to other disease states and immunological phenotypes. In a later analysis, most CMV-associated TCR beta chains were found to appear HLA-restricted, with HLA associations seemingly driven largely by CMV exposure. Presence/absence analyses assumed roughly uniform sequencing depth across donors, an assumption that may not hold. Compared with the roughly 700-donor mean, donors in an Asian-associated ancestry cluster had fewer N-insertions in productive TCRs, according to a later genetic analysis. Because the 87-base-pair reads could not distinguish some IMGT-functional V segments, including TRBV6-2 and TRBV6-3, those segments were excluded. A cluster of highly shared sequence variants was judged likely to be a technical artifact of the sequencing pipeline. In a later analysis, TCR association rates were found to vary across HLA loci, with the most associated TCRs seen for DRB1 alleles and the fewest for HLA-C alleles. In a later analysis, several top co-occurrence clusters were reported to appear linked to parvovirus B19, influenza, CMV and Epstein-Barr virus. A further reported finding was that TCR beta sequences accurately predicted the HLA-A and HLA-B alleles for most subjects in the first cohort. Strong co-occurrence of HLA alleles, especially DR and DQ, made assigning TCR associations to individual alleles difficult. Linkage disequilibrium might explain the correlated functional status among segregating V segments, but an unknown experimental factor could not be excluded. The earlier analysis of 450 to 700 of the donors excluded 15 to 20 rarely observed V segments, including chromosome 9 orphons, because counts were too low. In a later genetic analysis, a missense DCLRE1C variant was associated with V-gene and J-gene trimming of TCR beta chains, and the association was replicated in an independent cohort. A total of about 150 TCR beta chains were listed by the study as associated with cytomegalovirus. At a false discovery rate of 0.05, a later analysis linked roughly 17,000 TCR beta sequences to specific HLA alleles.

The CDR1 and CDR2 encoded by the germline V gene are SGHRS and YFSETQ. At the junction V is shortened by 5 bases and J by 4 bases; bases outside the gene matches: 11. Spanning cysteine to phenylalanine, the CDR3 consists of 16 amino acids. Only the CDR3 DNA stays, 48 bases, in frame from base 1. The protocol used for the library was the immunoSEQ multiplex PCR assay. The multiplex PCR relied on a mix of 60 forward primers for TCR Vbeta segments and 13 reverse primers for TCR Jbeta segments. The CDR3 region of rearranged TCR beta genes was amplified from genomic DNA with a multiplex PCR assay. The amplified TCR beta libraries were sequenced on the Illumina HiSeq System as 87-base-pair reads. As for the authors' bioinformatics: In a later analysis, tens of millions of unique TCR beta chains were counted across the 500 to 700 repertoires, and roughly 9.9 million of these chains were shared by at least two donors. A nearest-neighbor algorithm error-corrected the raw reads and collapsed the reads into unique sequences, merging closely related sequences to remove PCR and sequencing errors. Alignment of CDR3 sequences to IMGT reference sequences was used to assign V, D and J gene segments. For a sequence to be retained, a match of at least six nucleotides to both a V gene segment and a J gene segment was required. Rearrangements were called productive when the CDR3 lacked stop codons and stayed in frame with V and J; all others were non-productive. CDR3 was defined according to IMGT convention as the region running from the second conserved V-encoded cysteine to the conserved J-encoded phenylalanine. The earlier analysis of about 500 of the donors excluded sequences that lacked an unambiguous match to a single V gene segment. In an earlier analysis of more than 500 of the donors, a V segment was called functional when productive rearrangements were above 56.7%, and segregating when the standard deviation between donors exceeded 5%. A statistical classification framework was built to diagnose cytomegalovirus status from the catalog of TCR beta chain sequences. In a later analysis, V and J genes were assigned by comparing TCR nucleotide sequences against IMGT/GENE-DB human TR gene sequences. A later analysis assigned CDR3 sequences and most-parsimonious VDJ recombination scenarios with the TCRdist pipeline. In a later analysis, each TCR beta chain was defined by its CDR3 amino acid sequence together with its V-gene family, and reads without a unique V-gene family were excluded. In a later analysis, fewer than 600 highly shared, low-generation-probability nucleotide sequences were removed to address suspected cross-contamination and a sequencing artifact. In a later analysis, a clonal expansion index was calculated for each public chain from normalized within-repertoire ranks of inferred template counts. Generation probabilities in a later analysis came from a VDJ recombination model fitted to out-of-frame rearrangements, and those results were checked against IGoR. Hypergeometric tests were used in a later analysis to score TCR-TCR, TCR-HLA and TCR-CMV co-occurrence, with a repertoire-size bias correction applied to the TCR pairs. To estimate false discovery rates, a later analysis permuted the HLA or CMV assignments 20 times. In a later analysis, co-occurring TCRs were grouped with DBSCAN, and TCRdist sequence similarity was added when clustering was performed within HLA-allele-positive subsets. Repertoires with fewer than 30,000 or more than 120,000 public chains were left out of co-occurrence clustering, as were about five repertoires with anomalous nucleotide sharing. TCRdb took this table from immuneACCESS and kept in-frame rearrangements with V and J called. Such tables lack part of the clones; where checked against another copy, unresolved V genes explain under half of the gap, and the rest is unexplained. From that table come the V and J calls and clone size; the DNA was used to work out D and trimming. The sample table lists some 150,000 clones, over 70% of them with a count of one. Together, the top ten hold around a tenth of the sample.

The cohort comprised fewer than 750 healthy bone marrow donors. At the time of sampling, every cohort member was nominally healthy, though immune exposures that went unrecorded were likely present. The donor was CMV seropositive and belonged to the group of 250 to 350 seropositive cohort members. Each donor provided a peripheral blood sample, and peripheral blood mononuclear cells were used for TCR beta sequencing. Genomic DNA extraction from the blood cell samples was performed with the Qiagen DNeasy Blood Extraction Kit. The TCR originated in a man between 18 and 29 years old in good health and CMV-seropositive. The sample consisted of PBMCs. The sequence links TRBV5-1 to TRBJ2-3; the junction holds 9 bases that match TRBD1. The bases are TGCGCCAGCAGTGTCCCTGGGACAGGGAAGTCAGATACGCAGTATTTT. Protein translation: CASSVPGTGKSDTQYF. The full variable domain, with segments outside the CDR3 supplied by the reference TRBV5-1 and TRBJ2-3 proteins, appears as KAGVTQTPRYLIKTRGQQVTLSCSPISGHRSVSWYQQTPGQGLQFLFEYFSETQRNKGNFPGRFSGRQFSNSRSEMNVSTLELGDSALYLCASSVPGTGKSDTQYFGPGTRLTVL.